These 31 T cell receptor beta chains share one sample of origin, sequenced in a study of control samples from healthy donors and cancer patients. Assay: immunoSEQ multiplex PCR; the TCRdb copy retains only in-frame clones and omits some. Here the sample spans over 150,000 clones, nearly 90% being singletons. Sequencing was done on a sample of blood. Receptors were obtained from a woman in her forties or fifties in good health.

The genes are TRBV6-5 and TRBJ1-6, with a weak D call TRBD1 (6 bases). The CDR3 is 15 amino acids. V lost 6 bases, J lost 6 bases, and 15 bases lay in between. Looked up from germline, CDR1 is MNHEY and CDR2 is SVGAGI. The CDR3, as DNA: TGTGCCAGCAGACCCGCTGACAGGAGTAATTCACCCCTCCACTTT. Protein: CASRPADRSNSPLHF.

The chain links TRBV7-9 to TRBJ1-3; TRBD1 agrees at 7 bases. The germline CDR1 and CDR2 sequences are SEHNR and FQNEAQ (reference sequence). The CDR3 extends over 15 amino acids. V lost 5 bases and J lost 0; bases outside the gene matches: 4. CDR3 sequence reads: CASSRRTGSGNTIYF. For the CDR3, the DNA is TGTGCCAGCAGCCGAAGGACAGGCTCTGGAAACACCATATATTTT.

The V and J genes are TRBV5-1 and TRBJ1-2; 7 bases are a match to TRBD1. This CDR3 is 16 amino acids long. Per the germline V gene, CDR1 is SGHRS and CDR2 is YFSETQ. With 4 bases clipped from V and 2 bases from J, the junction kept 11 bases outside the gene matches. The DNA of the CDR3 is TGCGCCAGCAGCCCTTGGGTGGGACAGTCAAACTATGGCTACACCTTC. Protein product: CASSPWVGQSNYGYTF.

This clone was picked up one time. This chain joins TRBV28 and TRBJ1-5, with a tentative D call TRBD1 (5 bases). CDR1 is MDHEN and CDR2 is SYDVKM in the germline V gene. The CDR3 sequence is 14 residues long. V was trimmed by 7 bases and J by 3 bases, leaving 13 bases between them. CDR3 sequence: CASTEVGLNQPQHF. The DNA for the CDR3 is TGTGCCAGCACGGAGGTGGGGCTCAATCAGCCCCAGCATTTT.

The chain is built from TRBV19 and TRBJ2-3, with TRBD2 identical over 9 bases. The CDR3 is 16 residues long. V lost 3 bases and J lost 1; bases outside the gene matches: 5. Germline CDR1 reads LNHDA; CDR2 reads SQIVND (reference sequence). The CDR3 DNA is TGTGCCAGTAGTATTGGGCGACTAGCGGGCACAGATACGCAGTATTTT. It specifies CASSIGRLAGTDTQYF.

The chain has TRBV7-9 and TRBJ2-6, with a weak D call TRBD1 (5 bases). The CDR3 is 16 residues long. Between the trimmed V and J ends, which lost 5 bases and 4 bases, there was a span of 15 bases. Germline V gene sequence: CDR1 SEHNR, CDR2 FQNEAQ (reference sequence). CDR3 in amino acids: CASSEDRISGANVLTF. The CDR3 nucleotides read TGTGCCAGCAGCGAAGACAGAATCTCCGGGGCCAACGTCCTGACTTTC.

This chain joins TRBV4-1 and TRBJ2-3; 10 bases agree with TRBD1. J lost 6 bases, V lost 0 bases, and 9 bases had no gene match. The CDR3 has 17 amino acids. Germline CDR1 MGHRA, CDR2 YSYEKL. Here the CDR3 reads CASSQDGRTGGADTQYF. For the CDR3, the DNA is TGCGCCAGCAGCCAAGATGGACGGACAGGGGGGGCGGATACGCAGTATTTT.

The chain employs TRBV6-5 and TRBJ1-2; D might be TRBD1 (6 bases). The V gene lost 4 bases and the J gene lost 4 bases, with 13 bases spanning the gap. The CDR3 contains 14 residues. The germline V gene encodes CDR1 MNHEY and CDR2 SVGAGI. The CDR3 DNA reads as TGTGCCAGCAGTTTAACAGGGACGCCCTATGGCTACACCTTC. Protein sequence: CASSLTGTPYGYTF.

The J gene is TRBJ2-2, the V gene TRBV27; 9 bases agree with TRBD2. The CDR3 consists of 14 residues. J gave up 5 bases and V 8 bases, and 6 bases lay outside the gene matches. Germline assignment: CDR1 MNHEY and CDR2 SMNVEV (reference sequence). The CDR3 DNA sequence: TGTGCCAGCGTGGGGACTAGCTTGACCGGGGAGCTGTTTTTT. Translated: CASVGTSLTGELFF.

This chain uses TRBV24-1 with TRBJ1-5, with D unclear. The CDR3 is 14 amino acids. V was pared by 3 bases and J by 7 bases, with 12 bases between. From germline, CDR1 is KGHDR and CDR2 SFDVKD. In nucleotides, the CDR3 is TGTGCCACCAGTGATGACCAAACTCGGCAGCCCCAGCATTTT. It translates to CATSDDQTRQPQHF.

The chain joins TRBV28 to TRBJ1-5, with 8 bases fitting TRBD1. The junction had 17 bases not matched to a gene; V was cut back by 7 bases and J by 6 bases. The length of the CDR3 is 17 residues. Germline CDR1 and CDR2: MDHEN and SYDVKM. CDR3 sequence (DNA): TGTGCCAGCACCGACCCACAAGACAGGGGACGAGGTCAGCCCCAGCATTTT. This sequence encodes CASTDPQDRGRGQPQHF.

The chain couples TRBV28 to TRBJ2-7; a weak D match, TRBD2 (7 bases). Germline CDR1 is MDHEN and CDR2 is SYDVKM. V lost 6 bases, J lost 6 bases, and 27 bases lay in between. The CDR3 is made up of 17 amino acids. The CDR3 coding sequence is TGTGCCAGCAGGAACCCTGGGGGGGCGCAGCGGCGGGGCGAGCAGTACTTC. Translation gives CASRNPGGAQRRGEQYF.

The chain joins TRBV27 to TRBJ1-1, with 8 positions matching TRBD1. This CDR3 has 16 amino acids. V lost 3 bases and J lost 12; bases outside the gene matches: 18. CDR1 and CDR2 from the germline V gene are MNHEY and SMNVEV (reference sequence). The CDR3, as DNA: TGTGCCAGCAGTTTGACCCCTCGCCGGGACAGGTCTCAAACTTTCTTT. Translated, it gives CASSLTPRRDRSQTFF.

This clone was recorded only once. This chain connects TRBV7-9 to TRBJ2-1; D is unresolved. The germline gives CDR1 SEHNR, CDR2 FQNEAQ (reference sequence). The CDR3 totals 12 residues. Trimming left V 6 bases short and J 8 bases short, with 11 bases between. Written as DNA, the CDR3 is TGTGCCAGCAGTCTGATAGTCGATGAGCAGTTCTTC. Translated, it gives CASSLIVDEQFF.

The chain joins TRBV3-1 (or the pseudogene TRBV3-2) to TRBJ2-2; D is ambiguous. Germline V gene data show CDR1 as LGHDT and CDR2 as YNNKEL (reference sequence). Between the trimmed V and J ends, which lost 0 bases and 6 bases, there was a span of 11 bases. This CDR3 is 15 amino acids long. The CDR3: CASSQDLVGAGELFF. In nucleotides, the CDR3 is TGTGCCAGCAGCCAAGATCTGGTTGGCGCCGGGGAGCTGTTTTTT.

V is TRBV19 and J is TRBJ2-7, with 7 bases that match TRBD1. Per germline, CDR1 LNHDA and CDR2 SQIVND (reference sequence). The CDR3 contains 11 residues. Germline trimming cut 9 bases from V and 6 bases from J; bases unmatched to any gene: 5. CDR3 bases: TGTGCCAGGGGACAGACCCTCGAGCAGTACTTC. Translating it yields CARGQTLEQYF.

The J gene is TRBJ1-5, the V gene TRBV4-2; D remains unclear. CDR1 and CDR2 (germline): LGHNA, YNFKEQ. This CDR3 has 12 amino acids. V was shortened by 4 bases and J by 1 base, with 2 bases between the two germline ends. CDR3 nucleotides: TGTGCCAGCAGCCTGAGCAATCAGCCCCAGCATTTT. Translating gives CASSLSNQPQHF.

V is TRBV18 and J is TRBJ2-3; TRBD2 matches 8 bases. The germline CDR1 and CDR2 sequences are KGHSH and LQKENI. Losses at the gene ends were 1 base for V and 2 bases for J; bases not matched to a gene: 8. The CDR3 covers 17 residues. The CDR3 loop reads CASSPRLSGGYTDTQYF. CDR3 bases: TGTGCCAGCTCACCACGGCTAAGCGGGGGTTACACAGATACGCAGTATTTT.

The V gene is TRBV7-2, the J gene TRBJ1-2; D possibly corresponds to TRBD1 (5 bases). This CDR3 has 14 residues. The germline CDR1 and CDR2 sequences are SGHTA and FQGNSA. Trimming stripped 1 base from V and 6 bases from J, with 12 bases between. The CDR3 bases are TGTGCCAGCAGCTTAGATGGGGCAGGGAATGGCTACACCTTC. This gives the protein CASSLDGAGNGYTF.

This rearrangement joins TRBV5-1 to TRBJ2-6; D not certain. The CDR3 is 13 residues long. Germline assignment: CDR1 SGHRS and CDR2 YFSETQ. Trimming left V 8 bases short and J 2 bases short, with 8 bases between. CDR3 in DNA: TGCGCCAGTAGGGATCCTGGGGCCAACGTCCTGACTTTC. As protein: CASRDPGANVLTF.

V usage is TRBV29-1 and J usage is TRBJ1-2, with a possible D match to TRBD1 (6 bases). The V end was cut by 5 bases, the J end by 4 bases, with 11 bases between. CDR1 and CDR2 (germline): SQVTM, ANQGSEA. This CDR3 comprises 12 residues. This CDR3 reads CSVRQVGYGYTF. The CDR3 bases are TGCAGCGTTAGACAGGTGGGCTATGGCTACACCTTC.

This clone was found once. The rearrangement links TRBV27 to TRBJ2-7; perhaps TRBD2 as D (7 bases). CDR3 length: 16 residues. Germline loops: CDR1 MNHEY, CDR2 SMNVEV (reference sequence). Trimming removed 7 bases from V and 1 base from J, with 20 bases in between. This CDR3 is CASKRGGWGGSYEQYF. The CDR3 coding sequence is TGTGCCAGCAAAAGGGGGGGCTGGGGAGGGTCCTACGAGCAGTACTTC.

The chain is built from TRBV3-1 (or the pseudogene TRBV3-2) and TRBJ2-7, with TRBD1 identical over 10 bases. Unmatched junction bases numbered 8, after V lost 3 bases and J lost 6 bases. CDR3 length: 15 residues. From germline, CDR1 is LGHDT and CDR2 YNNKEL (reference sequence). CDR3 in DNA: TGTGCCAGCAGCCAGGCTTGGGACAGGGGAGGCGAGCAGTACTTC. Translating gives CASSQAWDRGGEQYF.

The CDR3 DNA sequence: TGTGCCACCAGGTATGACAGGGCCTCTGGAAACACCATATATTTT. The encoded protein is CATRYDRASGNTIYF. V gene TRBV15 combines with J gene TRBJ1-3, with 7 bases aligning to TRBD1. Germline loops: CDR1 LNHNV, CDR2 YYDKDF (reference sequence). The V gene end was trimmed by 6 bases and the J gene end by 0 bases; junction bases not matched to a gene: 5. The CDR3 loop spans 15 amino acids.

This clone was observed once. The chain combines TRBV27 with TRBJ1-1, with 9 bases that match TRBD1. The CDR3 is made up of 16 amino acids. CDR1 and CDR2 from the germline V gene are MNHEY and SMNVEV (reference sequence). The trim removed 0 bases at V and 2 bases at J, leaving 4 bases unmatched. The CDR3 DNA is TGTGCCAGCAGTTTATCTGGGACAGGGTTAAACACTGAAGCTTTCTTT. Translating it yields CASSLSGTGLNTEAFF.

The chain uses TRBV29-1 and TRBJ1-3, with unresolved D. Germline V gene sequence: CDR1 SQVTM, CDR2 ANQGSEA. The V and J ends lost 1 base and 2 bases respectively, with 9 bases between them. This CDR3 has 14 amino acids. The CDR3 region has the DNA TGCAGCGTTGAAGCAGGAATGGCTGGAAACACCATATATTTT. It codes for CSVEAGMAGNTIYF.

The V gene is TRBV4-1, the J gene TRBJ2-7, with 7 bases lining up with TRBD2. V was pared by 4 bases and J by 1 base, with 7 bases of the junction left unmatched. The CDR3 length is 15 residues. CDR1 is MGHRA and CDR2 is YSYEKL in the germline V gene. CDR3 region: CASSPGLTISYEQYF. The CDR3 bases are TGCGCCAGCAGCCCGGGACTAACGATTTCCTACGAGCAGTACTTC.

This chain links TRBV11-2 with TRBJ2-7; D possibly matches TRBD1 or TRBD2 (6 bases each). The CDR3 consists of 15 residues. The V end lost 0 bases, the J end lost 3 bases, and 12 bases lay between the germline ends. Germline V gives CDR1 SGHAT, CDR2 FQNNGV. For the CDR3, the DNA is TGTGCCAGCAGCTTAGAGCAGGGGAGGTTCTACGAGCAGTACTTC. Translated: CASSLEQGRFYEQYF.

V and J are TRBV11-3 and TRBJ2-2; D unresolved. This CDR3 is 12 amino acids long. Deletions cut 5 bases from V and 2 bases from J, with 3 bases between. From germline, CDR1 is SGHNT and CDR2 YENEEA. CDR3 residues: CASSPNTGELFF. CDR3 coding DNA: TGTGCCAGCAGCCCAAACACCGGGGAGCTGTTTTTT. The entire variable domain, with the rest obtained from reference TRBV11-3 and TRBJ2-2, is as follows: EAGVVQSPRYKIIEKKQPVAFWCNPISGHNTLYWYLQNLGQGPELLIRYENEEAVDDSQLPKDRFSAERLKGVDSTLKIQPAELGDSAVYLCASSPNTGELFFGEGSRLTVL.

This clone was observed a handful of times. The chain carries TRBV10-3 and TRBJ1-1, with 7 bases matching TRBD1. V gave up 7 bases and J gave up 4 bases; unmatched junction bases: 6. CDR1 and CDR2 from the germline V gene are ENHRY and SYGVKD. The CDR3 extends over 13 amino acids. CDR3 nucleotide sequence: TGTGCCATCAAAAGGGGGCAGTTCACTGAAGCTTTCTTT. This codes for CAIKRGQFTEAFF.

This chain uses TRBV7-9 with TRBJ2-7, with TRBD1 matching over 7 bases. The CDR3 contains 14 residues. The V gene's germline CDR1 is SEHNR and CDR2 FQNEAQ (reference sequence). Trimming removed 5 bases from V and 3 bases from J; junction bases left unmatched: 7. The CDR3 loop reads CASSRQGVDYEQYF. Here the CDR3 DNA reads TGTGCCAGCAGCCGACAGGGAGTAGACTACGAGCAGTACTTC.